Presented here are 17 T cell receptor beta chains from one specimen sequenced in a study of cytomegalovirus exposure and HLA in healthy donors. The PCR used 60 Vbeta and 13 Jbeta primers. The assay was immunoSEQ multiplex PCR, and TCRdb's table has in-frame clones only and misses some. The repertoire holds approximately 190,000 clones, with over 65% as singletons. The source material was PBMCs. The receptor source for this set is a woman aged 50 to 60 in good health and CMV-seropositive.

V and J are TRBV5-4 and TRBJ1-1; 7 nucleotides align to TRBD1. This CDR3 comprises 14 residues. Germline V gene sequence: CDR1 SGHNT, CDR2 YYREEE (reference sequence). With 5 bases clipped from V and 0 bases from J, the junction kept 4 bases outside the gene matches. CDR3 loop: CASSLTGMNTEAFF. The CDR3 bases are TGTGCCAGCAGTTTGACAGGGATGAACACTGAAGCTTTCTTT.

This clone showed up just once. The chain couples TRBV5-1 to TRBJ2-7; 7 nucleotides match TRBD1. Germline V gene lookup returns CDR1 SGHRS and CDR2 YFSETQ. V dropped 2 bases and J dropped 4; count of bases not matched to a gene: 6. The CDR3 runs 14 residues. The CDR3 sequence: CASSFIGTEYEQYF. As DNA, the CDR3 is TGCGCCAGCAGCTTTATCGGGACAGAATACGAGCAGTACTTC.

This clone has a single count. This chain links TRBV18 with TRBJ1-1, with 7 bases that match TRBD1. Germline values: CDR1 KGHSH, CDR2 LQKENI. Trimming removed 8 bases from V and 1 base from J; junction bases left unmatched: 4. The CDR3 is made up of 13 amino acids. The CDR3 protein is CASGTEQNTEAFF. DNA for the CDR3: TGTGCCAGCGGGACAGAACAGAACACTGAAGCTTTCTTT.

Here the CDR3 reads CASSGPSGGFPTQYF. The CDR3 DNA follows: TGTGCCAGCAGCGGGCCTAGCGGGGGTTTTCCTACGCAGTATTTT. V gene TRBV7-9 combines with J gene TRBJ2-3; 10 bases map to TRBD2. This CDR3 has 15 amino acids. Germline CDR1 SEHNR, CDR2 FQNEAQ (reference sequence). Losses at the gene ends were 5 bases for V and 8 bases for J; bases not matched to a gene: 10.

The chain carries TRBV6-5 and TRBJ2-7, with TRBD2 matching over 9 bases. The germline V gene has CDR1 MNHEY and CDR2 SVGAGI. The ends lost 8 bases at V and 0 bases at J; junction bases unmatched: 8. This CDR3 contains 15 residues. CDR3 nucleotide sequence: TGTGCCAGCTCCAGAAGCGGGGGGTTCTCCTACGAGCAGTACTTC. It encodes CASSRSGGFSYEQYF.

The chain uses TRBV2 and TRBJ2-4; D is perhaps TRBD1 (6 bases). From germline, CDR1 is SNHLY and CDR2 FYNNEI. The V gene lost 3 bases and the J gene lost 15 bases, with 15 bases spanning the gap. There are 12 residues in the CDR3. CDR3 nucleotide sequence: TGTGCCAGCAGTGACCCATACAGGGAGAGGTACTTC. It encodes CASSDPYRERYF.

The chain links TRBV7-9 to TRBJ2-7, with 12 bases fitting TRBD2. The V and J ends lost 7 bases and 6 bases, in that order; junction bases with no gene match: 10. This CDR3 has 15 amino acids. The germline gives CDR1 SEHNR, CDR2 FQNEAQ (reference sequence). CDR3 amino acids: CASTLLAGGPGEQYF. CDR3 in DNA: TGTGCCAGCACCCTCCTAGCGGGGGGGCCCGGCGAGCAGTACTTC.

This CDR3 reads CASSHNEKLFF. In nucleotides, the CDR3 is TGTGCCAGCAGCCATAATGAAAAACTGTTTTTT. The genes are TRBV27 and TRBJ1-4; D remains unclear. The V end was cut by 6 bases, the J end by 4 bases, with 3 bases between. Germline-derived CDR1 and CDR2 are MNHEY and SMNVEV (reference sequence). This CDR3 is built from 11 residues.

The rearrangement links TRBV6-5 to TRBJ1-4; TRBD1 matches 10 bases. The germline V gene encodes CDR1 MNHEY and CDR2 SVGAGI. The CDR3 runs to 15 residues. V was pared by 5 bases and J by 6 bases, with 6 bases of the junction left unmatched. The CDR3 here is CASSVAGQGYEKLFF. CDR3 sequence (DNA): TGTGCCAGCAGTGTGGCGGGACAGGGGTATGAAAAACTGTTTTTT.

DNA of the CDR3: TGTGCCAGCAGCAAACAGGGCTCAGATACGCAGTATTTT. The encoded protein is CASSKQGSDTQYF. This sequence joins TRBV7-3 and TRBJ2-3; a possible D gene is TRBD1 (6 bases). The CDR3 sequence is 13 residues long. V was trimmed by 5 bases and J by 4 bases, leaving 10 bases between them. Germline V gene lookup returns CDR1 SGHTA and CDR2 FQGTGA. Variable domain in full (rest from reference TRBV7-3 and TRBJ2-3): GAGVSQTPSNKVTEKGKYVELRCDPISGHTALYWYRQSLGQGPEFLIYFQGTGAADDSGLPNDRFFAVRPEGSVSTLKIQRTERGDSAVYLCASSKQGSDTQYFGPGTRLTVL.

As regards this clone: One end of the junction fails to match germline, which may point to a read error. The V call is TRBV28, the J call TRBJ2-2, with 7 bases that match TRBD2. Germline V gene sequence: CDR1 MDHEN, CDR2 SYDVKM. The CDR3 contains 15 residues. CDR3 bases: TGTGCCAGCAGTTTAGGGGGGGGGATCACCGGGGAGCTGCTTTTT. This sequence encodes CASSLGGGITGELLF.

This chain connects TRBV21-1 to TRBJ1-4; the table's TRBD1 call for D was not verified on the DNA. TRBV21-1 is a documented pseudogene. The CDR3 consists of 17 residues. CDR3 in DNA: TGTGCCAGCAGCAAAGGGGCCCGGGACAGCCTAAGGGAAAAACTGTTTTTT. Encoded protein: CASSKGARDSLREKLFF.

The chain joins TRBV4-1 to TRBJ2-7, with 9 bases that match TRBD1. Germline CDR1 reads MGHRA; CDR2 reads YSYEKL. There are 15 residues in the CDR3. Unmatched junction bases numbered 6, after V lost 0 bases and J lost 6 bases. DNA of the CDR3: TGCGCCAGCAGCCAAGAAGGGACAGGGATGCGCGAGCAGTACTTC. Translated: CASSQEGTGMREQYF.

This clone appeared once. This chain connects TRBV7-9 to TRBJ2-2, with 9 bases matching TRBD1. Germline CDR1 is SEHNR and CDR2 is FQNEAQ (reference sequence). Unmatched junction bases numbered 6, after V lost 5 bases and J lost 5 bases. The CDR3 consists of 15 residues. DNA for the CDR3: TGTGCCAGCAGCGCTACAGGGGGCCGGACCGGGGAGCTGTTTTTT. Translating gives CASSATGGRTGELFF. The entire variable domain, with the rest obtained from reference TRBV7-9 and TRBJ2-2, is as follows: DTGVSQNPRHKITKRGQNVTFRCDPISEHNRLYWYRQTLGQGPEFLTYFQNEAQLEKSRLLSDRFSAERPKGSFSTLEIQRTEQGDSAMYLCASSATGGRTGELFFGEGSRLTVL.

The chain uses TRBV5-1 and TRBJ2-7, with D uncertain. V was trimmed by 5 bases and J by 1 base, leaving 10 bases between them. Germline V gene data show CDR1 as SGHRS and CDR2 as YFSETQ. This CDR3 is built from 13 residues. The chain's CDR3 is CASRGQASYEQYF. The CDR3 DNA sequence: TGCGCCAGCAGAGGCCAGGCTTCCTACGAGCAGTACTTC.

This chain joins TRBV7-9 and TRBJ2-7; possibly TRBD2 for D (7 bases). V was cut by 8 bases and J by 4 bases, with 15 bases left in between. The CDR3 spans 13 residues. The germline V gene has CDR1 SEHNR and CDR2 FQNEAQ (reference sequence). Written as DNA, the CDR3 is TGTGCCAGCCAAGGGGGAGGGCTTTACGAGCAGTACTTC. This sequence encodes CASQGGGLYEQYF.

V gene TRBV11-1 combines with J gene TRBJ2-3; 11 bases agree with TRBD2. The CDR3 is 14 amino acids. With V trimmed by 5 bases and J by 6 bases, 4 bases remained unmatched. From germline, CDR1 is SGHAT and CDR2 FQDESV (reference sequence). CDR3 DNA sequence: TGTGCCAGCAGCACCCGGACTAGCGGGGATACGCAGTATTTT. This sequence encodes CASSTRTSGDTQYF.